A selection of T cell receptor beta chains follows, all from one sample in a study of regulatory T cells in long-lasting Graves disease. TCRdb passed the multiplex PCR reads through MiXCR, listing each CDR3 protein once. The sample has over 650,000 distinct CDR3 sequences, around 30% seen once. Source: peripheral blood mononuclear cells (PBMCs), taken when the disease was refractory, from a patient treated with antithyroid drugs. These receptors were obtained from a female donor with Graves disease. Each CDR3 is given with its conserved first and last residue. Fields, in order: V gene, J gene, clone size, D gene, CDR3 protein, CDR3 DNA. D genes are given only for firm matches. Clone size is not always given. Where it is, it says once, few, many or a class for expanded clones.

v_gene: TRBV6-1
j_gene: TRBJ2-7
abundance: few
d_gene: TRBD1
CDR3aa: CASRRRQGIQYF
CDR3nt: TGTGCCAGCAGAAGGAGACAGGGGATACAGTACTTC

v_gene: TRBV25-1
j_gene: TRBJ2-1
abundance: -
d_gene: TRBD2
CDR3aa: CASRTSGRRNEQFF
CDR3nt: TGTGCCAGCCGGACTAGCGGGAGACGCAATGAGCAGTTCTTC

v_gene: TRBV7-2
j_gene: TRBJ1-1
abundance: -
d_gene: TRBD1
CDR3aa: CASSVQGGLNTEAFF
CDR3nt: TGTGCCAGCAGCGTACAGGGGGGTCTGAACACTGAAGCTTTCTTT

v_gene: TRBV30
j_gene: TRBJ2-5
abundance: -
d_gene: TRBD1
CDR3aa: CAWSGDSLETQYF
CDR3nt: TGTGCCTGGAGTGGGGACAGTTTGGAGACCCAGTACTTC

v_gene: TRBV6-1
j_gene: TRBJ1-5
abundance: -
d_gene: TRBD1
CDR3aa: CASSELTGAQPQHF
CDR3nt: TGTGCCAGCAGTGAATTGACAGGGGCTCAGCCCCAGCATTTT

v_gene: TRBV19
j_gene: TRBJ1-1
abundance: -
d_gene: -
CDR3aa: CASSIDLWTDTEAFF
CDR3nt: TGTGCCAGTAGTATAGACCTCTGGACGGACACTGAAGCTTTCTTT

v_gene: TRBV12-5
j_gene: TRBJ2-7
abundance: few
d_gene: -
CDR3aa: CASGLVHRRVTTYEQYF
CDR3nt: TGTGCTAGTGGTTTGGTACATAGGAGGGTTACGACCTACGAGCAGTACTTC

v_gene: TRBV29-1
j_gene: TRBJ1-2
abundance: -
d_gene: -
CDR3aa: CSERTDGYTF
CDR3nt: TGCAGCGAGCGGACGGATGGCTACACCTTC

v_gene: TRBV2
j_gene: TRBJ1-5
abundance: -
d_gene: -
CDR3aa: CASSKDINQPQHF
CDR3nt: TGTGCCAGCAGTAAGGACATAAATCAGCCCCAGCATTTT

v_gene: TRBV5-6
j_gene: TRBJ2-5
abundance: few
d_gene: TRBD2
CDR3aa: CASSLVASGETQYF
CDR3nt: TGTGCCAGCAGCTTGGTAGCTAGCGGGGAGACCCAGTACTTC

v_gene: TRBV6-1
j_gene: TRBJ1-5
abundance: -
d_gene: TRBD1
CDR3aa: CASRQDRADQPQHF
CDR3nt: TGTGCCAGCAGACAGGACAGGGCCGATCAGCCCCAGCATTTT

v_gene: TRBV20-1
j_gene: TRBJ1-1
abundance: few
d_gene: TRBD1
CDR3aa: CSANWDSRNTEAFF
CDR3nt: TGCAGTGCTAACTGGGACAGCCGGAACACTGAAGCTTTCTTT

v_gene: TRBV18
j_gene: TRBJ1-6
abundance: few
d_gene: TRBD1
CDR3aa: CASSPDRGASPLHF
CDR3nt: TGTGCCAGCTCACCGGACAGGGGGGCTTCACCCCTCCACTTT

v_gene: TRBV12-3/TRBV12-4
j_gene: TRBJ2-2
abundance: many
d_gene: -
CDR3aa: CASSWAGPGTGELFF
CDR3nt: TGTGCCAGCAGTTGGGCAGGCCCAGGGACCGGGGAGCTGTTTTTT

v_gene: TRBV5-1
j_gene: TRBJ2-7
abundance: -
d_gene: -
CDR3aa: CASSLEQASRKYF
CDR3nt: TGCGCCAGCAGCTTGGAGCAGGCCTCCCGAAAGTACTTC

v_gene: TRBV10-3
j_gene: TRBJ2-5
abundance: once
d_gene: -
CDR3aa: CAISNTLSLKQETQYF
CDR3nt: TGTGCCATCAGTAACACACTTTCCTTAAAACAAGAGACCCAGTACTTC

v_gene: TRBV5-5
j_gene: TRBJ2-7
abundance: -
d_gene: TRBD1
CDR3aa: CASGRGRNYEQYF
CDR3nt: TGTGCCAGCGGTAGGGGGCGAAACTACGAGCAGTACTTC

v_gene: TRBV12-3/TRBV12-4
j_gene: TRBJ1-1
abundance: few
d_gene: -
CDR3aa: CASSLGQRNEAFF
CDR3nt: TGTGCCAGCAGCCTCGGACAGCGTAATGAAGCTTTCTTT

v_gene: TRBV28
j_gene: TRBJ2-7
abundance: many
d_gene: TRBD2
CDR3aa: CASSYPPLTGGEQYF
CDR3nt: TGTGCCAGCAGTTACCCACCTTTGACGGGGGGCGAGCAGTACTTC

v_gene: TRBV6-1
j_gene: TRBJ1-5
abundance: many
d_gene: TRBD1
CDR3aa: CASSGRDRENSNQPQHF
CDR3nt: TGTGCCAGCAGTGGCCGGGACAGGGAGAATAGCAATCAGCCCCAGCATTTT

v_gene: TRBV6-1
j_gene: TRBJ1-2
abundance: many
d_gene: TRBD1
CDR3aa: CASISSRGYTNYGYTF
CDR3nt: TGTGCCAGCATTAGTAGCAGGGGGTATACAAACTATGGCTACACCTTC

v_gene: TRBV29-1
j_gene: TRBJ2-5
abundance: many
d_gene: TRBD2
CDR3aa: CSVVRLAGGGETQYF
CDR3nt: TGCAGCGTTGTGAGGCTAGCGGGGGGGGGAGAGACCCAGTACTTC

v_gene: TRBV11-2
j_gene: TRBJ2-7
abundance: -
d_gene: -
CDR3aa: CASSEFRGSVSSYEQYF
CDR3nt: TGTGCCAGCAGCGAGTTCCGCGGCAGCGTTAGCTCCTACGAGCAGTACTTC

v_gene: TRBV7-2
j_gene: TRBJ1-2
abundance: few
d_gene: -
CDR3aa: CASSLIGAEGYDGYTF
CDR3nt: TGTGCCAGCAGCCTCATAGGGGCGGAGGGGTACGATGGCTACACCTTC

v_gene: TRBV30
j_gene: TRBJ2-4
abundance: -
d_gene: TRBD2
CDR3aa: CAWSSGRMNIQYF
CDR3nt: TGTGCCTGGAGTAGCGGGAGGATGAACATTCAGTACTTC

v_gene: TRBV20-1
j_gene: TRBJ2-5
abundance: -
d_gene: -
CDR3aa: CSAQPGVSETQYF
CDR3nt: TGCAGTGCCCAGCCAGGGGTTAGTGAGACCCAGTACTTC

v_gene: TRBV2
j_gene: TRBJ1-5
abundance: -
d_gene: -
CDR3aa: CASKLTGGQPQHF
CDR3nt: TGTGCCAGCAAACTTACGGGTGGACAGCCCCAGCATTTT

v_gene: TRBV7-9
j_gene: TRBJ1-1
abundance: -
d_gene: -
CDR3aa: CASSLPRLSEAFF
CDR3nt: TGTGCCAGCAGCTTACCCAGGTTATCTGAAGCTTTCTTT

v_gene: TRBV12-3/TRBV12-4
j_gene: TRBJ1-6
abundance: few
d_gene: TRBD1
CDR3aa: CASSAGQGIGSPLHF
CDR3nt: TGTGCCAGCAGTGCCGGACAGGGGATCGGATCACCCCTCCACTTT

v_gene: TRBV12-3/TRBV12-4
j_gene: TRBJ1-2
abundance: many
d_gene: TRBD1
CDR3aa: CASSLANRGNGYTF
CDR3nt: TGTGCCAGCAGTTTAGCGAACAGGGGGAATGGCTACACCTTC

v_gene: TRBV11-3
j_gene: TRBJ2-4
abundance: -
d_gene: -
CDR3aa: CASSLAFQSIQYF
CDR3nt: TGTGCCAGCAGCTTAGCATTCCAAAGCATTCAGTACTTC

v_gene: TRBV28
j_gene: TRBJ2-2
abundance: few
d_gene: -
CDR3aa: CASSSVGGELFF
CDR3nt: TGTGCCAGCAGTTCCGTAGGCGGGGAGCTGTTTTTT

v_gene: TRBV6-7
j_gene: TRBJ1-5
abundance: -
d_gene: -
CDR3aa: CASTFISSNQPQHF
CDR3nt: TGTGCCAGCACCTTCATCTCTAGCAATCAGCCCCAGCATTTT

v_gene: TRBV13
j_gene: TRBJ1-6
abundance: many
d_gene: -
CDR3aa: CASSLSSSYNSPLHF
CDR3nt: TGTGCCAGCAGCTTATCGAGCTCCTATAATTCACCCCTCCACTTT

v_gene: TRBV20-1
j_gene: TRBJ1-5
abundance: few
d_gene: TRBD1
CDR3aa: CSARDTGGGNQPQHF
CDR3nt: TGCAGTGCTAGAGATACAGGGGGAGGCAATCAGCCCCAGCATTTT

v_gene: TRBV7-2
j_gene: TRBJ1-6
abundance: few
d_gene: -
CDR3aa: CASSFRQGAPLHF
CDR3nt: TGTGCCAGCAGCTTTCGTCAGGGTGCCCCCCTCCACTTT

v_gene: TRBV27
j_gene: TRBJ1-4
abundance: -
d_gene: -
CDR3aa: CASKQDEKLFF
CDR3nt: TGTGCCAGCAAACAGGATGAAAAACTGTTTTTT

v_gene: TRBV6-2/TRBV6-3
j_gene: TRBJ2-3
abundance: few
d_gene: TRBD1
CDR3aa: CASRKLTGGAPTDTQYF
CDR3nt: TGTGCCAGCAGGAAATTGACAGGGGGCGCCCCCACAGATACGCAGTATTTT

v_gene: TRBV2
j_gene: TRBJ2-5
abundance: many
d_gene: TRBD2
CDR3aa: CASSEEAGGAETQYF
CDR3nt: TGTGCCAGCAGTGAAGAGGCGGGAGGGGCAGAGACCCAGTACTTC

v_gene: TRBV7-2
j_gene: TRBJ1-3
abundance: -
d_gene: -
CDR3aa: CASSLRKGGNTIYF
CDR3nt: TGTGCCAGCAGCTTACGGAAGGGAGGAAACACCATATATTTT

v_gene: TRBV20-1
j_gene: TRBJ2-2
abundance: -
d_gene: TRBD2
CDR3aa: CSATSGSIAGELFF
CDR3nt: TGCAGTGCCACTAGCGGGAGTATAGCCGGGGAGCTGTTTTTT

v_gene: TRBV6-1
j_gene: TRBJ2-7
abundance: few
d_gene: TRBD1
CDR3aa: CASRVGGQGAGEQYF
CDR3nt: TGTGCCAGCAGGGTCGGAGGACAGGGGGCTGGTGAGCAGTACTTC

v_gene: TRBV6-2/TRBV6-3
j_gene: TRBJ1-1
abundance: -
d_gene: -
CDR3aa: CASSYRHPGAEAFF
CDR3nt: TGTGCCAGCAGTTATCGACATCCGGGGGCTGAAGCTTTCTTT

v_gene: TRBV10-3
j_gene: TRBJ1-5
abundance: few
d_gene: -
CDR3aa: CAISGDNSNQPQHF
CDR3nt: TGTGCCATCAGTGGGGACAATAGCAATCAGCCCCAGCATTTT

v_gene: TRBV6-1
j_gene: TRBJ2-7
abundance: -
d_gene: -
CDR3aa: CASSGGQNWEQYF
CDR3nt: TGTGCCAGCAGTGGAGGCCAAAACTGGGAGCAGTACTTC

v_gene: TRBV5-1
j_gene: TRBJ2-2
abundance: -
d_gene: -
CDR3aa: CASSLEAGSTGELFF
CDR3nt: TGCGCCAGCAGCTTGGAAGCAGGGTCGACCGGGGAGCTGTTTTTT

v_gene: TRBV7-9
j_gene: TRBJ1-5
abundance: -
d_gene: -
CDR3aa: CASSPPGDNQPQHF
CDR3nt: TGTGCCAGCAGCCCCCCGGGGGACAATCAGCCCCAGCATTTT

v_gene: TRBV9
j_gene: TRBJ2-5
abundance: -
d_gene: TRBD1
CDR3aa: CASSPLRAGGSETQYF
CDR3nt: TGTGCCAGCAGCCCCCTTCGAGCAGGGGGCTCGGAGACCCAGTACTTC

v_gene: TRBV20-1
j_gene: TRBJ1-5
abundance: -
d_gene: TRBD1
CDR3aa: CSAEGQGLEPQHF
CDR3nt: TGCAGTGCTGAAGGACAGGGGTTGGAGCCCCAGCATTTT

v_gene: TRBV27
j_gene: TRBJ1-2
abundance: many
d_gene: -
CDR3aa: CASSLWGDNSNYGYTF
CDR3nt: TGTGCCAGCAGTTTATGGGGGGACAATTCTAACTATGGCTACACCTTC

v_gene: TRBV25-1
j_gene: TRBJ1-1
abundance: many
d_gene: -
CDR3aa: CASKNWGLNTEAFF
CDR3nt: TGTGCCAGCAAGAATTGGGGGCTGAACACTGAAGCTTTCTTT

v_gene: TRBV5-1
j_gene: TRBJ1-4
abundance: -
d_gene: -
CDR3aa: CASSLVLGSRNEKLFF
CDR3nt: TGCGCCAGCAGCTTGGTTTTGGGATCCCGAAATGAAAAACTGTTTTTT

v_gene: TRBV2
j_gene: TRBJ1-5
abundance: -
d_gene: -
CDR3aa: CASSEPRGTGNQPQHF
CDR3nt: TGTGCCAGCAGTGAGCCACGGGGCACCGGCAATCAGCCCCAGCATTTT

v_gene: TRBV27
j_gene: TRBJ1-1
abundance: -
d_gene: -
CDR3aa: CASSSPLNTEAFF
CDR3nt: TGTGCCAGCAGTTCTCCTCTGAACACTGAAGCTTTCTTT